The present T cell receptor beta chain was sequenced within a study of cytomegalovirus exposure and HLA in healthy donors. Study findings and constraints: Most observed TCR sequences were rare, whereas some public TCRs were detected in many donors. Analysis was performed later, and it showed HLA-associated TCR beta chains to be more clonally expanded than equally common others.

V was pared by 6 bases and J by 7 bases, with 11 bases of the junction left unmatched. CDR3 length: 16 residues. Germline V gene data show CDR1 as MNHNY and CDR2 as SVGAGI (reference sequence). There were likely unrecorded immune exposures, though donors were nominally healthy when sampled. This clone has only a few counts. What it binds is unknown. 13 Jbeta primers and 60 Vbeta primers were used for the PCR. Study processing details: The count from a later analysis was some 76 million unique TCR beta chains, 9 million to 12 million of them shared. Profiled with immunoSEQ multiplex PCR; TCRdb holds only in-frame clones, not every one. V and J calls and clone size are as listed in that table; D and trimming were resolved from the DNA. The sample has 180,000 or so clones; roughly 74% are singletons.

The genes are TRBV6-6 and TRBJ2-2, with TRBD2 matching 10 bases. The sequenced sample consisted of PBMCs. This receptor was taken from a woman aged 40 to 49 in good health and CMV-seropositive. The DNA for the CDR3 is TGTGCCAGCAGGATACTTAGCGGGAGGCTCGACGGGGAGCTGTTTTTT. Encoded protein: CASRILSGRLDGELFF.